What follows are 15 T cell receptor beta chains derived from one specimen sequenced in a study of T cells in Graves' hyperthyroidism and ophthalmopathy. Amplified TCR beta CDR3 regions derived from RNA transcripts. Primed by the HTBI set, a first-round RT-PCR was run on the TCR CDR3. Via MiXCR, TCRdb re-called the multiplex PCR reads, giving one row per CDR3 protein. The sample carries about 640,000 distinct CDR3 sequences, roughly 20% recorded once. The sequencing input was blood. These receptors came from a young man with Graves' ophthalmopathy.

The chain carries TRBV6-1 and TRBJ2-7, with a tentative D call TRBD1 (6 bases). The CDR3 consists of 17 residues. V gave up 5 bases and J gave up 4 bases, with 24 bases separating them. The germline V gene has CDR1 MNHNS and CDR2 SASEGT. The CDR3 region is CASSRPNWQQGPYEQYF. The CDR3 nucleotides are TGTGCCAGCAGTCGCCCCAACTGGCAACAGGGCCCGTACGAGCAGTACTTC.

CDR3 coding DNA: TGTGCCAGCAGCCTCGGGACTAGCGGGACGAATGAGCAGTTCTTC. The encoded protein is CASSLGTSGTNEQFF. The chain joins TRBV7-2 to TRBJ2-1, with 13 bases that match TRBD2. Losses at the gene ends were 5 bases for V and 7 bases for J; bases not matched to a gene: 5. The germline V gene has CDR1 SGHTA and CDR2 FQGNSA. CDR3 length: 15 amino acids. Using reference TRBV7-2 and TRBJ2-1 for the parts outside the CDR3, the full variable domain is GAGVSQSPSNKVTEKGKDVELRCDPISGHTALYWYRQSLGQGLEFLIYFQGNSAPDKSGLPSDRFSAERTGGSVSTLTIQRTQQEDSAVYLCASSLGTSGTNEQFFGPGTRLTVL.

This rearrangement joins TRBV24-1 to TRBJ2-5; 9 positions match TRBD1. Germline CDR1 reads KGHDR; CDR2 reads SFDVKD. V shed 0 bases, J shed 5 bases, and the junction held 6 bases outside the gene matches. This CDR3 is built from 16 residues. The CDR3 DNA sequence: TGTGCCACCAGTGATTTGGGGACAGGGATTGGTGAGACCCAGTACTTC. Amino acids: CATSDLGTGIGETQYF.

CDR3 sequence: CASSLAATGNYGYTF. The CDR3 DNA follows: TGTGCCAGCAGCTTAGCAGCGACAGGGAACTATGGCTACACCTTC. J is TRBJ1-2 and V is TRBV7-2, with 7 bases fitting TRBD1. The CDR3 contains 15 residues. The V gene end was trimmed by 0 bases and the J gene end by 2 bases; junction bases not matched to a gene: 3. Germline V gene data show CDR1 as SGHTA and CDR2 as FQGNSA.

The chain combines TRBV6-1 with TRBJ2-7, with D possibly TRBD2 on 5 matching bases. V gave up 8 bases and J gave up 3 bases, with 20 bases separating them. The germline V gene encodes CDR1 MNHNS and CDR2 SASEGT. The CDR3 extends over 15 amino acids. The DNA of the CDR3 is TGTGCCAGCGGTCCCGGCCCTCGGGGTGACTACGAGCAGTACTTC. This translates into CASGPGPRGDYEQYF.

The V call is TRBV6-1, the J call TRBJ2-7; TRBD2 matches 11 bases. J lost 3 bases, V lost 4 bases, and 5 bases had no gene match. Per germline, CDR1 MNHNS and CDR2 SASEGT. The CDR3 runs 15 residues. Here the CDR3 reads CASSGGTSGFYEQYF. CDR3 DNA: TGTGCCAGCAGTGGTGGGACTAGCGGATTCTACGAGCAGTACTTC.

This clonotype was seen many times. The chain combines TRBV6-1 with TRBJ2-5, with 8 bases fitting TRBD1. CDR1 is MNHNS, CDR2 SASEGT, per germline. V was clipped by 5 bases and J by 4 bases; unmatched bases: 3. The length of the CDR3 is 13 residues. The CDR3 region is CASSWTGRETQYF. CDR3 nucleotides: TGTGCCAGCAGTTGGACAGGGAGAGAGACCCAGTACTTC.

With regard to this clonotype: A much larger clone sits a single nucleotide away, making a read error possible. The chain uses TRBV7-2 and TRBJ2-7, with 8 positions matching TRBD1. Germline loops: CDR1 SGHTA, CDR2 FQGNSA. The length of the CDR3 is 13 residues. In DNA form, the CDR3 reads TGCGCCAGCAGCCAAGAACAGGGGGACGAGCAGTACTTC. Residues: CASSQEQGDEQYF.

This clonotype was detected many times. The CDR3 coding sequence is TGCGCCAGCAGCCACGACGGGAGCTCTCACAATGAGCAGTTCTTC. Protein: CASSHDGSSHNEQFF. The chain combines TRBV5-1 with TRBJ2-1; a weak D match, TRBD2 (6 bases). The CDR3 is 15 amino acids. The V and J ends lost 4 bases and 5 bases respectively, with 16 bases between them. Per germline, CDR1 SGHRS and CDR2 YFSETQ.

This clonotype was seen at least ten times. The chain couples TRBV3-1 to TRBJ2-7; 9 bases line up with TRBD2. V dropped 3 bases and J dropped 0; count of bases not matched to a gene: 6. Germline V CDR1 and CDR2: LGHDT, YNNKEL (reference sequence). The CDR3 runs to 16 residues. For the CDR3, the DNA is TGTGCCAGCAGCCACCCACTAGCGGGTTCCTCCTACGAGCAGTACTTC. Amino acid sequence: CASSHPLAGSSYEQYF.

In this sample, this clonotype turned up a few times. The chain uses TRBV6-1 and TRBJ2-7; possibly TRBD2 for D (7 bases). This CDR3 spans 13 amino acids. The germline CDR1 and CDR2 sequences are MNHNS and SASEGT. Trimming took 6 bases from V and 2 from J, leaving 11 bases between them. The CDR3 nucleotides are TGTGCCAGCAGCGGGGGGCGAACCTACGAGCAGTACTTC. It yields the protein CASSGGRTYEQYF.

This clonotype appeared many times. The chain combines TRBV3-1 with TRBJ2-7, with TRBD2 matching 10 bases. The CDR3 is 16 amino acids. V was pared by 0 bases and J by 5 bases, with 7 bases of the junction left unmatched. The germline gives CDR1 LGHDT, CDR2 YNNKEL (reference sequence). CDR3 sequence: CASSQDELAGVDEQYF. The CDR3 region has the DNA TGTGCCAGCAGCCAAGATGAGCTAGCGGGAGTTGACGAGCAGTACTTC.

This clonotype was picked up a small number of times. The CDR3 loop reads CASRSPTGVEQYF. CDR3 nucleotide sequence: TGCGCCAGCAGATCGCCGACAGGGGTCGAGCAGTACTTC. This chain connects TRBV5-1 to TRBJ2-7; 8 nucleotides align to TRBD1. CDR3 length: 13 amino acids. Trimming took 5 bases from V and 6 from J; bases not matched to a gene: 7. Germline V gene lookup returns CDR1 SGHRS and CDR2 YFSETQ.

The rearrangement joins TRBV30 to TRBJ1-5; tentative D call: TRBD1 (5 bases). This CDR3 region has 13 residues. Germline CDR1 and CDR2: GTSNPN and SVGIG (reference sequence). Trimming cost V 0 bases and J 6 bases, with 9 bases left between them. The CDR3 DNA reads TGTGCCTGGAGTGTTAGGGGCAGTCAGCCCCAGCATTTT. This translates into CAWSVRGSQPQHF.

This clonotype was counted at least ten times. J is TRBJ1-1 and V is TRBV6-5; D not certain. This CDR3 is built from 15 residues. V shed 2 bases and J shed 0 bases, with 10 bases lying between them. From germline, CDR1 is MNHEY and CDR2 SVGAGI. CDR3 sequence reads: CASSYTPLMNTEAFF. The CDR3 region has the DNA TGTGCCAGCAGTTACACACCTCTAATGAACACTGAAGCTTTCTTT.